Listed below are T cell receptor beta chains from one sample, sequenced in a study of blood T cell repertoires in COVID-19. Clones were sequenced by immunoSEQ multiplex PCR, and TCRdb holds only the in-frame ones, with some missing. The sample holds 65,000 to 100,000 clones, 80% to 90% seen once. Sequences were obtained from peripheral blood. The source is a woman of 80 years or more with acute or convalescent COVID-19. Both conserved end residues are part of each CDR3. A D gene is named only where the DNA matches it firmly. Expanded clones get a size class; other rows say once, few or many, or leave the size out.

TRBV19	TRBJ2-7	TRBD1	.	CASSTGQGKEQYF	TGTGCCAGTAGTACGGGACAGGGGAAGGAGCAGTACTTC
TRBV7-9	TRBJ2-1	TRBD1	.	CASSGPPDRRSYNEQFF	TGTGCCAGCAGCGGGCCCCCGGACAGGCGCTCCTACAATGAGCAGTTCTTC
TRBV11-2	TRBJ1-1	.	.	CASNQGNTEAFF	TGTGCCAGCAACCAGGGGAACACTGAAGCTTTCTTT
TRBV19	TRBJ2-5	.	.	CASSTDRGTQYF	TGTGCCAGTAGTACAGATCGGGGGACCCAGTACTTC
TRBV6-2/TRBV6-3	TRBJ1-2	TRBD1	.	CASSYSTGQAYYGYTF	TGTGCCAGCAGTTACTCGACGGGACAGGCGTACTATGGCTACACCTTC
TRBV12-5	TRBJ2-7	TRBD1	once	CASGSGQGSNEQYF	TGTGCTAGTGGTTCAGGACAGGGAAGTAACGAGCAGTACTTC
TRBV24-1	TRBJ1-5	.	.	CATSEGVTNQPQHF	TGTGCCACCAGTGAAGGGGTGACCAATCAGCCCCAGCATTTT
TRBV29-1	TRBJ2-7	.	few	CSVRRDISSYEQYF	TGCAGCGTTCGCCGGGACATCAGCTCCTACGAGCAGTACTTC
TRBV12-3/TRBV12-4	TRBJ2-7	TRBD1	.	CASSRDRGYEQYF	TGTGCCAGCAGTCGGGACAGGGGCTACGAGCAGTACTTC
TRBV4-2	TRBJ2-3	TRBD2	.	CASSRGTSDTDTQYF	TGTGCCAGCAGCAGGGGGACTAGCGACACAGATACGCAGTATTTT
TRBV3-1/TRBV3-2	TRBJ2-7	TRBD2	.	CASSPLSGRAEQYF	TGTGCCAGCAGCCCGCTCTCCGGGAGGGCCGAGCAGTACTTC
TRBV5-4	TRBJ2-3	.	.	CATHPAGIRDTQYF	TGTGCCACCCACCCAGCAGGGATAAGGGATACGCAGTATTTT
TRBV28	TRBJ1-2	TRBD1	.	CASLTQGINYGYTF	TGTGCCAGCCTAACACAGGGGATTAACTATGGCTACACCTTC
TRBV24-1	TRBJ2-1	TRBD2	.	CATSGSGRRGNEQFF	TGTGCCACCAGTGGTAGCGGGAGAAGGGGCAATGAGCAGTTCTTC
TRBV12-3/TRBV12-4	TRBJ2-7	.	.	CASSLTSYEQYF	TGTGCCAGCAGTTTAACTAGCTACGAGCAGTACTTC
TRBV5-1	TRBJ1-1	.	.	CASSLGGSNEAFF	TGCGCCAGCAGCCTAGGAGGTTCTAACGAAGCTTTCTTT
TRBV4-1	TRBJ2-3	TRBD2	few	CASSLGLAGDTQYF	TGCGCCAGCAGCCTAGGACTAGCGGGAGATACGCAGTATTTT
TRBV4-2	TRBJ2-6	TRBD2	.	CASSQGSSGGATGANVLTF	TGTGCCAGCAGCCAAGGTAGTAGCGGGGGGGCCACTGGGGCCAACGTCCTGACTTTC
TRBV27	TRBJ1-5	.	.	CASSPRGNQPQHF	TGTGCCAGCAGCCCAAGGGGCAACCAGCCCCAGCATTTT
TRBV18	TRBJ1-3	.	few	CASSPPSVGNTIYF	TGTGCCAGCTCACCACCAAGCGTTGGAAACACCATATATTTT
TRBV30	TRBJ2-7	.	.	CAWSLRGIPPDEQYF	TGTGCCTGGAGCCTTCGCGGCATTCCCCCTGACGAGCAGTACTTC
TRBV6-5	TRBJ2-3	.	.	CASRTDRKGTDTQYF	TGTGCCAGCAGAACCGACAGGAAAGGCACAGATACGCAGTATTTT
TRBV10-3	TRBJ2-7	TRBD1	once	CAISDPPEQGVYEQYF	TGTGCCATCAGTGACCCACCCGAGCAGGGGGTATACGAGCAGTACTTC
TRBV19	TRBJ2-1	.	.	CASTPDFSSYNEQFF	TGTGCCAGTACCCCAGACTTTAGCTCCTACAATGAGCAGTTCTTC
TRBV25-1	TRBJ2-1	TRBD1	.	CASSAGQGGSYNEQFF	TGTGCCAGCAGTGCCGGACAGGGTGGGTCCTACAATGAGCAGTTCTTC
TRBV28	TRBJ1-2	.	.	CASSSGSYYGYTF	TGTGCCAGCAGTTCGGGTTCGTACTATGGCTACACCTTC
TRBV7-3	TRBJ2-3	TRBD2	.	CASSSAGTRSDTQYF	TGTGCCAGCAGTTCCGCCGGGACTAGATCAGATACGCAGTATTTT
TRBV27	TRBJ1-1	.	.	CASSIVRNTEAFF	TGTGCCAGCAGTATTGTGAGGAACACTGAAGCTTTCTTT
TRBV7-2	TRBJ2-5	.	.	CASSTSTRTAQETQYF	TGTGCCAGCAGCACTTCGACCCGGACAGCCCAAGAGACCCAGTACTTC
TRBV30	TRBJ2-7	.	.	CAWSVHGSKYEQYF	TGTGCCTGGAGTGTACACGGGAGTAAGTACGAGCAGTACTTC
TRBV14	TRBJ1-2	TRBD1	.	CASSLRTGWNYGYTF	TGTGCCAGCAGTCTAAGGACAGGGTGGAACTATGGCTACACCTTC
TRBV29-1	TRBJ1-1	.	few	CSVERTANTEAFF	TGCAGCGTTGAAAGGACAGCCAACACTGAAGCTTTCTTT
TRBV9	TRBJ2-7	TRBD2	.	CASSARDYSYEQYF	TGTGCCAGCAGCGCCCGGGACTACTCCTACGAGCAGTACTTC
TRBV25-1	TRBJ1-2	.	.	CASSDPGRAFGYTF	TGTGCCAGCAGTGACCCCGGCAGGGCGTTCGGCTACACCTTC
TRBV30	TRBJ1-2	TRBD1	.	CAWSTPDRWYYGYTF	TGTGCCTGGAGTACCCCGGACAGGTGGTACTATGGCTACACCTTC
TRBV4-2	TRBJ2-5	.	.	CASSRGIRETQYF	TGTGCCAGCAGCCGAGGAATTCGGGAGACCCAGTACTTC
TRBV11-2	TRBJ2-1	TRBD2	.	CASSQGLAGSYNEQFF	TGTGCCAGCAGCCAAGGACTAGCGGGCTCCTACAATGAGCAGTTCTTC
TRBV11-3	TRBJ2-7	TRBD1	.	CASSSNRGSYEQYF	TGTGCCAGCAGCTCAAACAGGGGGTCCTACGAGCAGTACTTC
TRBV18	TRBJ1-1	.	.	CASSPQRDSNTEAFF	TGTGCCAGCTCACCACAAAGAGACTCGAACACTGAAGCTTTCTTT
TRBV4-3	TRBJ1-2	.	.	CASSQEGRGYGYTF	TGCGCCAGCAGCCAAGAGGGCAGGGGCTATGGCTACACCTTC
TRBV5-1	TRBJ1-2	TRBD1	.	CASSNQTGGIYGYTF	TGCGCCAGCAGCAACCAGACAGGGGGGATCTATGGCTACACCTTC
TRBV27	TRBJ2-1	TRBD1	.	CASTPWGQSEQFF	TGTGCCAGCACCCCGTGGGGACAGAGTGAGCAGTTCTTC
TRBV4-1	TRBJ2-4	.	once	CASSQDTTGGSVIQYF	TGCGCCAGCAGCCAAGATACGACCGGGGGATCGGTCATTCAGTACTTC
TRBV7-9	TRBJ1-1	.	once	CASSFGQSEAFF	TGTGCCAGCAGCTTCGGACAATCTGAAGCTTTCTTT
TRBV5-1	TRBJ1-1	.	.	CASSPYTGTTEAFF	TGCGCCAGCAGCCCCTATACAGGGACCACTGAAGCTTTCTTT
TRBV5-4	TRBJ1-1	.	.	CASSTLRQEDTEAFF	TGTGCCAGCAGCACTTTACGACAAGAAGACACTGAAGCTTTCTTT
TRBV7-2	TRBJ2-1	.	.	CASTYRAAYNEQFF	TGTGCCAGCACCTACAGGGCGGCCTACAATGAGCAGTTCTTC
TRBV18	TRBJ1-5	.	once	CASSPGGHSEPQHF	TGTGCCAGCTCACCCGGGGGGCATTCGGAACCCCAGCATTTT
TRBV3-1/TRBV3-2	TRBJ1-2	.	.	CASSQRGTGTNYGYTF	TGTGCCAGCAGCCAGCGGGGAACGGGGACTAACTATGGCTACACCTTC
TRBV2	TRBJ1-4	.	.	CASSAPGDEKLFF	TGTGCCAGCAGTGCTCCAGGGGATGAAAAACTGTTTTTT
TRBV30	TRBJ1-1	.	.	CAWGGQMNTEAFF	TGTGCCTGGGGTGGGCAGATGAACACTGAAGCTTTCTTT
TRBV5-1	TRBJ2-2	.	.	CASSEETDNTGELFF	TGCGCCAGCAGCGAAGAGACAGACAACACCGGGGAGCTGTTTTTT
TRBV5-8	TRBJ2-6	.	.	CASSSTGSSYSGANVLTF	TGTGCCAGCAGTTCGACCGGGAGTAGCTACTCTGGGGCCAACGTCCTGACTTTC
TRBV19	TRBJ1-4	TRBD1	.	CASSPSRTGDEKLFF	TGTGCCAGTAGTCCGTCTCGGACAGGGGATGAAAAACTGTTTTTT
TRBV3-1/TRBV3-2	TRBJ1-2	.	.	CASSQDRLGARYGYTF	TGTGCCAGCAGCCAAGATCGCCTGGGGGCGAGGTATGGCTACACCTTC
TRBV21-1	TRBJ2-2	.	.	CASSKGTTAGRTGELFF	TGTGCCAGCAGCAAAGGGACTACAGCCGGGAGGACCGGGGAGCTGTTTTTT